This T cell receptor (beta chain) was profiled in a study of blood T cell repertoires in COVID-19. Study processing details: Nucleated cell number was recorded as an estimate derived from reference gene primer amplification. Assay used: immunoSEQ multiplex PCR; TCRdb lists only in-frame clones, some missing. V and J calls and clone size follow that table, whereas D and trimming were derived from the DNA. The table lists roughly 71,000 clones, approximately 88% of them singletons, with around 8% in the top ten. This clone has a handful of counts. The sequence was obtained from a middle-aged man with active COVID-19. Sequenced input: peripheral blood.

DNA for the CDR3: TGTGCCAGCAGCCGACCTAGCGGATACTTCTACGAGCAGTACTTC. It translates to CASSRPSGYFYEQYF. The chain has TRBV5-8 and TRBJ2-7, with TRBD2 identical over 7 bases. This CDR3 has 15 residues. Germline CDR1 SGHTS, CDR2 YDEGEE. The junction had 10 bases not matched to a gene; V was cut back by 4 bases and J by 3 bases.